A selection of T cell receptor beta chains follows, all from one sample in a study of tumor-infiltrating lymphocytes in primary liver carcinoma. TCRdb re-called the multiplex PCR reads with MiXCR, one entry per CDR3 protein. Among 20,000 or so distinct CDR3 sequences listed, 80% were seen once. Sequencing used liver tumor tissue from sampling region 2. These receptors came from a woman in her twenties or thirties with primary liver carcinoma and hepatitis B virus infection. The CDR3 runs from the conserved cysteine through the conserved F or W. The order of the fields is D gene, V gene, CDR3 protein. A D gene is named only where the DNA matches it firmly.

NA | TRBV7-9 | CASSFLAEQFF
NA | TRBV12-3/TRBV12-4 | CTCSLSGTSGLEQFF
NA | TRBV6-1 | CASSGTLPGGAANTGELLF
NA | TRBV10-3 | CAISGTATKQETQYF
NA | TRBV7-9 | CVSSLEKGSYEQHF
NA | TRBV4-1 | CASSQDRPSQNIHYF
NA | TRBV12-3/TRBV12-4 | CASSPGDINYEQYF
TRBD1 | TRBV29-1 | CSSGTGTYERYF
TRBD2 | TRBV10-3 | CAVSDSAAGVYNEQFF
NA | TRBV10-3 | CAISESATRQGIQNF
TRBD2 | TRBV11-2 | CVSSLSVGLAGGGYEQYF
NA | TRBV7-9 | CASSQGLNWREKQYF
TRBD2 | TRBV12-3/TRBV12-4 | CASSLSGASGLEQFF
TRBD1 | TRBV4-3 | CASSTHRGANEKLFF
NA | TRBV11-2 | CASRYTVGRAKAYF
NA | TRBV6-5 | CASSTHWGPTQYF
NA | TRBV11-2 | CASSLEPSPFQPLQF
TRBD2 | TRBV28 | CASSSPSSALAGGSPNEQFF
NA | TRBV11-1 | CASSLATPSYDQYF
TRBD1 | TRBV11-2 | CVSRHTGGRAEAFF
NA | TRBV10-3 | CAISESASGDTIYF
NA | TRBV14 | CVSSQRNKQFF
TRBD2 | TRBV7-9 | CASSSGRPSGSTDTQYF
NA | TRBV11-2 | CASRRRGGLSTDTQYF
NA | TRBV11-2 | CTSSLLWADTKAFF
NA | TRBV28 | CASNSKPCGVSYEQRF
NA | TRBV4-3 | CANSRRIGDPPSRGQYF
NA | TRBV29-1 | CSARDPTGQNIQNF
TRBD1 | TRBV7-8 | CASGLDRGVLYGYNF
TRBD2 | TRBV4-3 | CDSSQNVAGARDERFF
NA | TRBV6-5 | CTSRDRPRLHEQFF
NA | TRBV29-1 | CSVEGEQLASLYWDEQFF
TRBD1 | TRBV11-2 | CASSTRTGGAKEAQYF
TRBD2 | TRBV11-3 | CASSPSSLAVINGETQYF
TRBD2 | TRBV11-2 | CVSSSPRAGGPNTEELFF
NA | TRBV11-1 | CASSLAGAGYGVQYF
NA | TRBV5-4 | CTNSPFHDYGYTF
NA | TRBV12-3/TRBV12-4 | CASSFPLPSTNTQYF
TRBD1 | TRBV11-2 | CASTQGGGGGYTF
NA | TRBV6-2/TRBV6-3 | CASSHAEVGKQYF
NA | TRBV11-1 | CASRPSTGTSYGYTF
NA | TRBV6-1 | CDNSEQFLVLRSNHGYTF
NA | TRBV29-1 | CSVYHSPNTEASF
TRBD2 | TRBV28 | CASRTGAGGPTGTQYF
NA | TRBV4-3 | CPNSQDAGSSYNEQFF
NA | TRBV29-1 | CSVVHWGGGYTF
TRBD2 | TRBV5-1 | CASSFPSGDTYEQYF
NA | TRBV6-5 | CASRGRPRLHEQFF
TRBD2 | TRBV4-3 | CVSNKDRTRITYEPYF
NA | TRBV4-2 | CASSQVLCARETQYF
TRBD2 | TRBV11-3 | CASILLAGGGYEQFF